Below, 12 T cell receptor beta chains from the same sample are listed, as sequenced in a study of T cell repertoires in cytomegalovirus infection. Via MiXCR, TCRdb re-called the reads, giving one row per CDR3 protein. The sample has 110,000 to 150,000 distinct CDR3 sequences; approximately 5.9% are singletons. The specimen was PBMCs. The receptors come from a human donor in good health (CMV status not recorded). Some clones in this sample may be carry-over from other donors' samples.

This clonotype was detected ten times or more. This chain connects TRBV27 to TRBJ2-1, with D perhaps matching TRBD2 (6 bases). Germline V lookup: CDR1 MNHEY, CDR2 SMNVEV (reference sequence). This CDR3 has 14 residues. V was cut by 4 bases and J by 3 bases, with 10 bases left in between. The chain's CDR3 is CASSSMTSYNEQFF. The CDR3 DNA is TGTGCCAGCAGTTCGATGACTAGCTACAATGAGCAGTTCTTC.

Ten or more counts support this clonotype. This rearrangement joins TRBV7-2 to TRBJ1-6; 7 bases agree with TRBD1. The trim removed 5 bases at V and 4 bases at J, leaving 2 bases unmatched. The CDR3 runs to 14 residues. Germline CDR1 SGHTA, CDR2 FQGNSA. CDR3 amino acids: CASSVGQYNSPLHF. The CDR3 DNA sequence: TGTGCCAGCAGCGTGGGACAGTATAATTCACCCCTCCACTTT.

This clonotype has a count of ten or more. V and J are TRBV18 and TRBJ2-2, with TRBD1 matching 7 bases. The CDR3 length is 14 residues. Unmatched junction bases numbered 4, after V lost 3 bases and J lost 6 bases. Germline assignment: CDR1 KGHSH and CDR2 LQKENI. CDR3 loop: CASSPLGTAGELFF. CDR3 sequence (DNA): TGTGCCAGCTCACCGCTTGGGACAGCCGGGGAGCTGTTTTTT.

This clonotype was seen more than once but under ten times. The CDR3 coding sequence is TGCAGTGCCCCACAGGGATATGGACCCCTCCACTTT. It is translated as CSAPQGYGPLHF. The chain joins TRBV20-1 to TRBJ1-6; D perhaps matches TRBD1 (6 bases). The CDR3 length is 12 residues. Germline V gene sequence: CDR1 DFQATT, CDR2 SNEGSKA (reference sequence). V was pared by 6 bases and J by 12 bases, with 15 bases between.

Many counts were recorded for this clonotype. The chain carries TRBV6-2 or TRBV6-3 and TRBJ2-5; D possibly matches TRBD1 or TRBD2 (5 bases each). The germline V gene encodes CDR1 MNHEY and CDR2 SVGEGT. The V end was cut by 0 bases, the J end by 1 base, with 12 bases between. CDR3 size: 16 residues. CDR3 protein: CASSYSRDRVQETQYF. CDR3 DNA: TGTGCCAGCAGTTACTCGAGGGACCGCGTCCAAGAGACCCAGTACTTC.

V gene TRBV20-1 combines with J gene TRBJ1-6; D is perhaps TRBD1 (6 bases). The germline CDR1 and CDR2 sequences are DFQATT and SNEGSKA (reference sequence). This CDR3 spans 16 amino acids. The V end was cut by 1 base, the J end by 3 bases, with 13 bases between. The CDR3 is CSARATGNFYNSPLHF. The CDR3 region has the DNA TGCAGTGCTAGAGCCACAGGGAATTTCTATAATTCACCCCTCCACTTT.

At least ten counts were recorded for this clonotype. The chain employs TRBV5-6 and TRBJ2-5; 7 bases line up with TRBD1. CDR1 and CDR2 from the germline V gene are SGHDT and YYEEEE. Trimming at V came to 4 bases and at J to 1 base, leaving 4 bases not matched to a gene. The CDR3 is 14 amino acids. The CDR3 loop is CASSITGVQETQYF. In DNA, the CDR3 is TGTGCCAGCAGCATCACAGGGGTCCAAGAGACCCAGTACTTC.

Ten or more counts support this clonotype. The chain carries TRBV4-3 and TRBJ2-3, with 10 nucleotides matching TRBD2. The length of the CDR3 is 16 residues. CDR1 and CDR2 (germline): LGHNA, YSLEER. With V trimmed by 1 base and J by 6 bases, 7 bases remained unmatched. The CDR3 DNA sequence: TGCGCCAGCAGCCAAGGGGCTAGCGGGGGATTGGATACGCAGTATTTT. Translation gives CASSQGASGGLDTQYF.

This clonotype was found many times. This chain uses TRBV5-4 with TRBJ2-1; 8 bases line up with TRBD2. Trimming took 4 bases from V and 7 from J; bases not matched to a gene: 10. CDR1 SGHNT and CDR2 YYREEE come from the germline V gene (reference sequence). The CDR3 is made up of 15 amino acids. CDR3 protein: CASSAAGGGSNEQFF. CDR3 in DNA: TGTGCCAGCAGCGCTGCGGGGGGTGGGTCAAATGAGCAGTTCTTC.

This clonotype was found many times. The chain joins TRBV20-1 to TRBJ2-7; TRBD2 matches 9 bases. After removal of 1 base from V and 4 bases from J, the junction contained 8 bases not matched to a gene. The CDR3 is 15 amino acids. Germline loops: CDR1 DFQATT, CDR2 SNEGSKA (reference sequence). As DNA, the CDR3 is TGCAGTGCTAGAGTTACGGCGGGGGGGATGTACGAGCAGTACTTC. Translating gives CSARVTAGGMYEQYF.

This clonotype was detected a few times. The V and J genes are TRBV5-1 and TRBJ2-5, with 10 bases identical to TRBD1. Germline loops: CDR1 SGHRS, CDR2 YFSETQ. There are 14 residues in the CDR3. J gave up 5 bases and V 7 bases, and 8 bases lay outside the gene matches. CDR3 nucleotides: TGCGCCAGCCGGGACAGGGGTATAGGGGAGACCCAGTACTTC. It yields the protein CASRDRGIGETQYF.

This clonotype has at least ten counts. V usage is TRBV25-1 and J usage is TRBJ2-7, with no clear D. The CDR3 loop spans 12 amino acids. The germline V gene encodes CDR1 MGHDK and CDR2 SYGVNS. Trimming cost V 6 bases and J 6 bases, with 12 bases left between them. CDR3 in DNA: TGTGCCAGCAGCCTCGTATTTTCCGAGCAGTACTTC. Amino acid sequence: CASSLVFSEQYF.